The 30 T cell receptor beta chains below were found in one sample sequenced in a study of cytomegalovirus exposure and HLA in healthy donors. The PCR had 60 Vbeta and 13 Jbeta primers. The protocol was immunoSEQ multiplex PCR, while the TCRdb copy is restricted to in-frame clones and leaves out a portion. The table lists some 190,000 clones, 83% of them singletons. The sample consisted of PBMCs. The receptors here all came from a middle-aged man in good health and CMV-seropositive.

V and J are TRBV6-6 and TRBJ2-7; 9 bases match TRBD1. Germline-derived CDR1 and CDR2 are MNHNY and SVGAGI (reference sequence). This CDR3 is 15 amino acids long. With 5 bases clipped from V and 0 bases from J, the junction kept 5 bases outside the gene matches. CDR3 region: CASSRQGGSSYEQYF. The CDR3, as DNA: TGTGCCAGCAGTCGACAGGGGGGGAGCTCCTACGAGCAGTACTTC.

The chain couples TRBV7-8 to TRBJ2-7, with 9 bases aligning to TRBD1. The length of the CDR3 is 13 residues. V lost 5 bases, J lost 7 bases, and 6 bases stayed unmatched. CDR1 is SGHVS, CDR2 FQNEAQ, per germline. This chain's CDR3 is CASSPGQGTEQYF. The CDR3 coding sequence is TGTGCCAGCAGCCCGGGACAGGGTACTGAGCAGTACTTC.

This clone showed up just once. The chain recombines TRBV28 with TRBJ1-3; D unclear. This CDR3 is 15 amino acids long. With 5 bases removed from V and 0 bases from J, the gap between germline ends came to 11 bases. From germline, CDR1 is MDHEN and CDR2 SYDVKM. CDR3 sequence reads: CASSPPGASGNTIYF. For the CDR3, the DNA is TGTGCCAGCAGTCCCCCGGGAGCCTCTGGAAACACCATATATTTT.

This clone turned up a few times. The chain recombines TRBV5-1 with TRBJ2-5, with D perhaps TRBD1 (5 bases). V was clipped by 4 bases and J by 0 bases, with 16 bases between them. CDR1 is SGHRS and CDR2 is YFSETQ in the germline V gene. There are 16 residues in the CDR3. In nucleotides, the CDR3 is TGCGCCAGCAGCCCAACGCTTCTCAGGGACCAAGAGACCCAGTACTTC. It encodes CASSPTLLRDQETQYF.

The rearrangement links TRBV11-2 to TRBJ2-7; TRBD1 agrees at 7 bases. Germline V gene lookup returns CDR1 SGHAT and CDR2 FQNNGV. The CDR3 consists of 14 residues. V lost 0 bases, J lost 9 bases, and 8 bases stayed unmatched. Here the CDR3 DNA reads TGTGCCAGCAGCTTAGAACACAGTGCAGGGGGGCAGTACTTC. It specifies CASSLEHSAGGQYF. Full variable domain (missing parts from reference TRBV11-2 and TRBJ2-7): EAGVAQSPRYKIIEKRQSVAFWCNPISGHATLYWYQQILGQGPKLLIQFQNNGVVDDSQLPKDRFSAERLKGVDSTLKIQPAKLEDSAVYLCASSLEHSAGGQYFGPGTRLTVT.

The V call is TRBV5-4, the J call TRBJ2-5, with TRBD1 as a possible D gene (7 bases). The CDR3 is 15 amino acids. Deletions cut 3 bases from V and 3 bases from J, with 15 bases between. Germline CDR1 is SGHNT and CDR2 is YYREEE (reference sequence). CDR3 sequence reads: CASSWRGRLKETQYF. The CDR3 DNA is TGTGCCAGCAGCTGGAGGGGGCGCTTGAAAGAGACCCAGTACTTC.

This sequence joins TRBV25-1 and TRBJ2-7, with a possible D match to TRBD1 (6 bases). Germline V gives CDR1 MGHDK, CDR2 SYGVNS. This CDR3 has 12 amino acids. V was shortened by 7 bases and J by 1 base, with 8 bases between the two germline ends. The CDR3 DNA reads as TGTGCCAGCACAGGGGAGTCCTACGAGCAGTACTTC. This gives the protein CASTGESYEQYF.

This clone was seen just once. The chain employs TRBV7-2 and TRBJ1-1; D not certain. Trimming took off 0 bases at V and 5 bases at J, with 13 bases between the two ends. The CDR3 is 15 amino acids. Germline V gene data show CDR1 as SGHTA and CDR2 as FQGNSA. The CDR3 DNA reads as TGTGCCAGCAGCTTAGCGGTAGCCTTTCGGACTGAAGCTTTCTTT. This encodes CASSLAVAFRTEAFF.

The V call is TRBV2, the J call TRBJ2-2; D call uncertain. From germline, CDR1 is SNHLY and CDR2 FYNNEI. This CDR3 comprises 16 residues. V was clipped by 1 base and J by 8 bases, with 17 bases between them. DNA of the CDR3: TGTGCCAGCAGTGAAGTTCCAGATCAGAGCGCTGGGGAGCTGTTTTTT. Amino acid sequence: CASSEVPDQSAGELFF.

The chain is built from TRBV11-2 and TRBJ1-2; possible D gene TRBD1, 5 bases. There are 12 residues in the CDR3. The V end was cut by 4 bases, the J end by 5 bases, with 8 bases between. Germline V lookup: CDR1 SGHAT, CDR2 FQNNGV. The CDR3 loop reads CASSSTGYGYTF. The CDR3 bases are TGTGCCAGCAGCTCAACAGGATATGGCTACACCTTC.

V usage is TRBV19 and J usage is TRBJ1-2, with 7 bases aligning to TRBD1. This CDR3 region has 16 residues. The V gene's germline CDR1 is LNHDA and CDR2 SQIVND (reference sequence). The trim removed 5 bases at V and 3 bases at J, leaving 12 bases unmatched. The CDR3 coding sequence is TGTGCCAGTAGTTTGAGGACAGGATTAAATGACTATGGCTACACCTTC. Protein sequence: CASSLRTGLNDYGYTF.

V is TRBV29-1 and J is TRBJ2-1, with 10 bases lining up with TRBD2. The CDR3 consists of 14 residues. Germline loops: CDR1 SQVTM, CDR2 ANQGSEA. The V segment lost 4 bases and the J segment 7 bases; nucleotides outside the gene matches: 7. Here the CDR3 reads CSVVLAGELNEQFF. The DNA for the CDR3 is TGCAGCGTTGTTCTAGCGGGAGAACTGAATGAGCAGTTCTTC.

This clone was detected only once. The CDR3 bases are TGTGCCAGCACCCGAATGGGAGGCACTGAAGCTTTCTTT. Amino acids: CASTRMGGTEAFF. The genes are TRBV27 and TRBJ1-1, with D unclear. This CDR3 comprises 13 residues. Deletions cut 7 bases from V and 4 bases from J, with 13 bases between. Germline CDR1 reads MNHEY; CDR2 reads SMNVEV (reference sequence).

The chain is built from TRBV19 and TRBJ1-5; D not certain. V dropped 3 bases and J dropped 4 bases, with 10 bases sitting between them. The CDR3 is 14 amino acids. Germline loops: CDR1 LNHDA, CDR2 SQIVND (reference sequence). CDR3 region: CASSMEGPNQPQHF. CDR3 sequence (DNA): TGTGCCAGTAGTATGGAGGGCCCGAATCAGCCCCAGCATTTT.

This clone was seen just once. The V and J genes are TRBV7-2 and TRBJ2-7; TRBD1 is a possible D gene (8 bases). The germline CDR1 and CDR2 sequences are SGHTA and FQGNSA. V lost 3 bases and J lost 3, with 15 bases in between. This CDR3 has 15 amino acids. CDR3 region: CASSFGQGGGYEQYF. The CDR3 DNA follows: TGTGCCAGCAGCTTCGGACAGGGAGGGGGCTACGAGCAGTACTTC.

The chain employs TRBV7-2 and TRBJ1-1, with D hard to call. Germline V gives CDR1 SGHTA, CDR2 FQGNSA. The V and J ends lost 5 bases and 6 bases respectively, with 13 bases between them. This CDR3 is built from 13 residues. The CDR3 DNA reads as TGTGCCAGCAGCGCGCCCCAAGCTCCTGAAGCTTTCTTT. Its translation: CASSAPQAPEAFF.

The gene calls are TRBV6-5 and TRBJ1-2; the match to TRBD1 covers 8 bases. The CDR3 runs to 13 residues. CDR1 is MNHEY and CDR2 is SVGAGI in the germline V gene. The ends lost 5 bases at V and 3 bases at J; junction bases unmatched: 2. In DNA, the CDR3 is TGTGCCAGCAGTGTGACAGGGGACTATGGCTACACCTTC. As protein: CASSVTGDYGYTF.

This clone was recorded once. The rearrangement joins TRBV4-3 to TRBJ2-3, with 8 bases lining up with TRBD2. The V gene end was trimmed by 4 bases and the J gene end by 1 base; junction bases not matched to a gene: 4. The germline gives CDR1 LGHNA, CDR2 YSLEER. This CDR3 contains 15 residues. The CDR3: CASSPQAGGTDTQYF. The CDR3 coding sequence is TGCGCCAGCAGCCCTCAAGCGGGGGGCACAGATACGCAGTATTTT.

This chain links TRBV28 with TRBJ1-4, with D uncertain. Germline CDR1 and CDR2: MDHEN and SYDVKM. Trimming took 1 base from V and 10 from J, leaving 7 bases between them. The CDR3 has 12 residues. CDR3 residues: CASSLFLRKLFF. In DNA form, the CDR3 reads TGTGCCAGCAGTTTATTCCTTAGAAAACTGTTTTTT.

This chain connects TRBV4-2 to TRBJ2-1; no definite D call. Germline assignment: CDR1 LGHNA and CDR2 YNFKEQ. V was shortened by 5 bases and J by 3 bases, with 8 bases between the two germline ends. This CDR3 is built from 13 residues. CDR3: CASSDELYNEQFF. The CDR3 region has the DNA TGTGCCAGCAGCGATGAGCTCTACAATGAGCAGTTCTTC.

The gene calls are TRBV15 and TRBJ1-2; TRBD1 matches at 7 bases. The germline CDR1 and CDR2 sequences are LNHNV and YYDKDF (reference sequence). This CDR3 has 16 amino acids. V shed 1 base and J 3 bases; nucleotides not matched to a gene: 8. The CDR3 loop is CATSRAGGPRDYGYTF. DNA for the CDR3: TGTGCCACCAGCAGAGCAGGGGGGCCCCGGGACTATGGCTACACCTTC.

V and J are TRBV4-3 and TRBJ2-1; 8 bases match TRBD2. The germline V gene has CDR1 LGHNA and CDR2 YSLEER. There are 17 residues in the CDR3. V shed 2 bases, J shed 7 bases, and the junction held 13 bases outside the gene matches. CDR3 region: CASSQYLASGRINEQFF. The CDR3 DNA reads as TGCGCCAGCAGCCAATATTTGGCCAGCGGGAGAATAAATGAGCAGTTCTTC.

The chain employs TRBV27 and TRBJ2-5, with 8 bases that match TRBD1. The J segment lost 1 base and the V segment lost 0 bases, leaving 4 bases of the junction unmatched. The CDR3 extends over 16 amino acids. Germline CDR1 and CDR2: MNHEY and SMNVEV (reference sequence). The CDR3 is CASSLSGRGLQETQYF. In DNA, the CDR3 is TGTGCCAGCAGTTTATCGGGCAGGGGGCTCCAAGAGACCCAGTACTTC.

In its sample, this clone was seen a few times. The chain uses TRBV19 and TRBJ1-3; 9 bases align to TRBD1. This CDR3 has 14 amino acids. Unmatched junction bases numbered 5, after V lost 8 bases and J lost 3 bases. The germline gives CDR1 LNHDA, CDR2 SQIVND (reference sequence). The CDR3 DNA follows: TGTGCCAGTGCCGGGACAGGGTATGGAAACACCATATATTTT. Amino acids: CASAGTGYGNTIYF.

The chain carries TRBV27 and TRBJ2-2, with a weak D call TRBD2 (7 bases). The CDR3 is 12 amino acids. V gave up 6 bases and J gave up 10 bases, with 12 bases separating them. The V gene's germline CDR1 is MNHEY and CDR2 SMNVEV (reference sequence). In DNA form, the CDR3 reads TGTGCCAGCAGCCGAGGGGGGGAGGAGCTGTTTTTT. It translates to CASSRGGEELFF.

The chain couples TRBV5-6 to TRBJ1-2, with 9 nucleotides matching TRBD1. This CDR3 is built from 15 residues. Germline V lookup: CDR1 SGHDT, CDR2 YYEEEE. Trimming took 4 bases from V and 8 from J; bases not matched to a gene: 12. DNA for the CDR3: TGTGCCAGCAGCCCCCCGAACAGGGGGCAATGGGGCTACACCTTC. Amino acids: CASSPPNRGQWGYTF. The whole variable domain, filled in from reference TRBV5-6 and TRBJ1-2, reads DAGVTQSPTHLIKTRGQQVTLRCSPKSGHDTVSWYQQALGQGPQFIFQYYEEEERQRGNFPDRFSGHQFPNYSSELNVNALLLGDSALYLCASSPPNRGQWGYTFGSGTRLTVV.

The table lists this clone with a few counts. The chain employs TRBV6-5 and TRBJ2-1; unclear D gene. This CDR3 contains 15 residues. V gave up 6 bases and J gave up 5 bases, with 17 bases separating them. Germline V gene sequence: CDR1 MNHEY, CDR2 SVGAGI. CDR3 nucleotides: TGTGCCAGCAGCCCGTCCCTAATCGATAACAATGAGCAGTTCTTC. Residues: CASSPSLIDNNEQFF.

A few counts support this clone. The V call is TRBV7-8, the J call TRBJ2-7; TRBD1 matches at 7 bases. CDR3 length: 13 amino acids. After removal of 7 bases from V and 2 bases from J, the junction contained 5 bases not matched to a gene. CDR1 is SGHVS, CDR2 FQNEAQ, per germline. The DNA for the CDR3 is TGTGCCAGCAAGTTAGGACAGGCCTACGAGCAGTACTTC. Amino acid sequence: CASKLGQAYEQYF.

The rearrangement joins TRBV7-9 to TRBJ1-1; TRBD1 matches 7 bases. Germline-derived CDR1 and CDR2 are SEHNR and FQNEAQ (reference sequence). This CDR3 region has 16 residues. J was trimmed by 1 base and V by 5 bases; bases with no gene match: 10. This CDR3 is CASSQVQGSRNTEAFF. Written as DNA, the CDR3 is TGTGCCAGCAGCCAGGTACAGGGGTCTAGGAACACTGAAGCTTTCTTT.

The chain uses TRBV5-1 and TRBJ2-1; D is possibly TRBD2 (6 bases). This CDR3 spans 13 amino acids. Germline V lookup: CDR1 SGHRS, CDR2 YFSETQ. Trimming shortened V by 4 bases and J by 10 bases, and 15 bases separated the two germline ends. The CDR3 DNA reads TGCGCCAGCAGCCCGGGACTCCGGGGAGAGCAGTTCTTC. Protein sequence: CASSPGLRGEQFF.